The text below deals with one T cell receptor beta chain. This specimen belongs to a study of T cells in Graves' hyperthyroidism and ophthalmopathy. Study-level background: It was at initial diagnosis, before any treatment, that peripheral blood was collected.

CDR1 is KGHDR and CDR2 is SFDVKD in the germline V gene. Trimming stripped 0 bases from V and 0 bases from J, with 9 bases between. The CDR3 loop spans 16 amino acids. Amplified TCR beta CDR3 regions came from RNA transcripts. The TCR CDR3 first-round RT-PCR relied on the HTBI primer set. TCRdb processed the multiplex PCR reads anew with MiXCR; each CDR3 protein has one entry. The sample shows 350,000 to 450,000 distinct CDR3 sequences, approximately 15% of them seen only once. The sample consisted of blood. This chain joins TRBV24-1 and TRBJ2-3; D might be TRBD1 or TRBD2, each matching 6 bases. The TCR comes from a woman aged 55-69 years with Graves' hyperthyroidism. The CDR3: CATSDLGGPSTDTQYF. In DNA, the CDR3 is TGTGCCACCAGTGATTTGGGGGGGCCGAGCACAGATACGCAGTATTTT.